This T cell receptor (beta chain) originates from a study of shared clonotypes between healthy human individuals. Some clones are missing from TCRdb's copy, which holds only in-frame ones; the method was immunoSEQ multiplex PCR. The table has under 2.5 million clones, 85% to 95% seen once. Comment on this clone: The sample holds other DNA sequences that translate to the same CDR3.

This CDR3 contains 14 residues. Germline trimming cut 2 bases from V and 6 bases from J; bases unmatched to any gene: 3. Germline lookup yields CDR1 SGHRS and CDR2 YFSETQ. Sequenced input: naive CD4+ T cells from PBMCs. As to subset: CD45RA+ positively selected. The chain recombines TRBV5-1 with TRBJ2-3; 10 bases align to TRBD2. The sequence was obtained from a man aged 18 to 29 in good health. Some clones in this sample may be carry-over from other donors' samples. CDR3 amino acids: CASSLSAGGDTQYF. The CDR3 DNA reads as TGCGCCAGCAGCTTATCAGCGGGAGGGGATACGCAGTATTTT.